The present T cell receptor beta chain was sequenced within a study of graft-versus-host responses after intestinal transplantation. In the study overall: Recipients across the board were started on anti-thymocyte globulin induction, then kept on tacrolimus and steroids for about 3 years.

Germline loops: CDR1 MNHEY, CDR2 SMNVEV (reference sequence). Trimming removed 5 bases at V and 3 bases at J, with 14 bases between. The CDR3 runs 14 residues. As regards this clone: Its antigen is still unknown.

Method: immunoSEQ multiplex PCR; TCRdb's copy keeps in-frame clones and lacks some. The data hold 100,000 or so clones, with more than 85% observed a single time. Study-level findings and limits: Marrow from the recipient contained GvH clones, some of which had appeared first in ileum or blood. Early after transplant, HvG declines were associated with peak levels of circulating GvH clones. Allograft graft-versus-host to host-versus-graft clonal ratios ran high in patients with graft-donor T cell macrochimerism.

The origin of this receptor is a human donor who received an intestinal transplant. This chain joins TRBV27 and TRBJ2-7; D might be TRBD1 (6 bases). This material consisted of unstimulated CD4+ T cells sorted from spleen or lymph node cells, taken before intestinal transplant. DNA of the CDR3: TGTGCCAGCAGTCCAGACAGGCTCTACTACGAGCAGTACTTC. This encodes CASSPDRLYYEQYF.